What follows is one T cell receptor beta chain and its context. CDR1 and CDR2 (germline): GTSNPN, SVGIG (reference sequence). This CDR3 is built from 14 residues. V lost 2 bases, J lost 4 bases, and 14 bases lay in between. This sample stems from a study of cytomegalovirus exposure and HLA in healthy donors. Primers: 60 Vbeta forward and 13 Jbeta reverse. Some clones are missing from TCRdb's copy, which holds only in-frame ones; the method was immunoSEQ multiplex PCR. The sample contains approximately 200,000 clones, approximately 80% of which appear only once. The TCR was taken from a girl aged 5 to 17 in good health and CMV-seronegative. Sequencing used PBMCs. The chain combines TRBV30 with TRBJ1-2, with D possibly being TRBD1 (6 bases). Written as DNA, the CDR3 is TGTGCCTGGAGTCTAGGGGGTGAGGGCTATGGCTACACCTTC. Translation gives CAWSLGGEGYGYTF.